In its sample, the clone carrying this TCR beta chain was seen a few times. Its antigen is unidentified. Trimming took 0 bases from V and 7 from J, leaving 6 bases between them. The CDR3 has 12 residues. The V gene's germline CDR1 is SEHNR and CDR2 FQNEAQ (reference sequence). This sample was included in a study of blood T cells in healthy people across ages. Overall study results and limits: It was the long-lived donors that had more naive CD4+ cells and higher diversity than aged donors. The recorded TCR beta diversity per million T cells decreased in a roughly linear manner with age.

Isolation per sample recovered at least 7 million PBMCs. A second about 7 to 11 cycle PCR used barcoded and J-beta primers. Template switching added a 12-random-nucleotide identifier to every cDNA molecule. TCRdb re-derived calls from the 5' RACE reads in MiXCR, one entry per CDR3 protein. Here the sample spans about 1,500,000 distinct CDR3 sequences, approximately 30% being singletons. The receptor's source is a woman aged 25 to 39 in good health. The sample was blood. This chain joins TRBV7-9 and TRBJ1-2; no clear D. This CDR3 is CASSLASRGYTF. In DNA form, the CDR3 reads TGTGCCAGCAGCTTAGCATCCCGTGGCTACACCTTC. The full variable domain, in which reference TRBV7-9 and TRBJ1-2 provide the parts outside the CDR3, is DTGVSQNPRHKITKRGQNVTFRCDPISEHNRLYWYRQTLGQGPEFLTYFQNEAQLEKSRLLSDRFSAERPKGSFSTLEIQRTEQGDSAMYLCASSLASRGYTFGSGTRLTVV.